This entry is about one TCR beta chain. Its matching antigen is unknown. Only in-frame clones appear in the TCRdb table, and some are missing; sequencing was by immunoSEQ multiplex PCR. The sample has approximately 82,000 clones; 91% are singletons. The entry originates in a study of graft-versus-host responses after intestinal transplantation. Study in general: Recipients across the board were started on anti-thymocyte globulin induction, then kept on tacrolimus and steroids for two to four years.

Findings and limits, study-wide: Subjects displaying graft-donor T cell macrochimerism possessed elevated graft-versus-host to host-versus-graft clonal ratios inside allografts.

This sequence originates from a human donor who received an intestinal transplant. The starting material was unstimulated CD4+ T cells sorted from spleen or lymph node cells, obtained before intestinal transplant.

The CDR3 DNA is TGTGCCAGCAGTGGGGGGCTCGTCCCGGCTTCATATGGCTACACCTTC. Translation: CASSGGLVPASYGYTF. The rearrangement links TRBV6-4 to TRBJ1-2; D is possibly TRBD1 (6 bases). The CDR3 runs 16 residues. CDR1 is MRHNA and CDR2 is SNTAGT in the germline V gene. With 4 bases removed from V and 5 bases from J, the gap between germline ends came to 20 bases.